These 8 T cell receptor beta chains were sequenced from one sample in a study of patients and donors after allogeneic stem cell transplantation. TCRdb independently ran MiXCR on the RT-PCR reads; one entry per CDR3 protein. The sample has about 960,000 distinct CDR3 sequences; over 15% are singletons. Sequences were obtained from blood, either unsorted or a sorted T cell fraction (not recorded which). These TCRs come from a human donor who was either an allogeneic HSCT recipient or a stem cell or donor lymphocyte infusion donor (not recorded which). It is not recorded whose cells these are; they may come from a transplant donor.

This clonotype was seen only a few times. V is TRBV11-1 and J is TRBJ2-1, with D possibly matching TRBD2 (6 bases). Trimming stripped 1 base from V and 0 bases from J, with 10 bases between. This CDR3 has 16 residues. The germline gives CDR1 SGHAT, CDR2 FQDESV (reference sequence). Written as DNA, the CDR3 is TGTGCCAGCAGCTTAGGGACTAAATCCTCCTACAATGAGCAGTTCTTC. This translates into CASSLGTKSSYNEQFF.

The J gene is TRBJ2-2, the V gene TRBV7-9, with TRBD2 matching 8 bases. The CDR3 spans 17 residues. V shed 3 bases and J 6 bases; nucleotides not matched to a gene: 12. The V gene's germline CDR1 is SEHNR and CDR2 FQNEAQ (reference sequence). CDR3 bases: TGTGCCAGCAGCTTCCCGATAAGTAGCGGGATCCCCGGGGAGCTGTTTTTT. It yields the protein CASSFPISSGIPGELFF.

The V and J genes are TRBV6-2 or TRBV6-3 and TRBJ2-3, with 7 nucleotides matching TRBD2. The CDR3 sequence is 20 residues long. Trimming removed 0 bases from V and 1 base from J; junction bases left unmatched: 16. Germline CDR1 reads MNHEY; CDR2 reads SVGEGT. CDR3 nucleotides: TGTGCCAGCAGTTACTCGAGATATCACGGACTAGTCAGGCGCACAGATACGCAGTATTTT. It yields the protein CASSYSRYHGLVRRTDTQYF.

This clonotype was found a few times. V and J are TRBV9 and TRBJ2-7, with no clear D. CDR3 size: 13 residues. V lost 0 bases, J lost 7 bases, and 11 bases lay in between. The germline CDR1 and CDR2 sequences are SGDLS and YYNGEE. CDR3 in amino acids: CASSVEPKGEQYF. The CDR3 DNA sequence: TGTGCCAGCAGCGTAGAACCCAAGGGAGAGCAGTACTTC.

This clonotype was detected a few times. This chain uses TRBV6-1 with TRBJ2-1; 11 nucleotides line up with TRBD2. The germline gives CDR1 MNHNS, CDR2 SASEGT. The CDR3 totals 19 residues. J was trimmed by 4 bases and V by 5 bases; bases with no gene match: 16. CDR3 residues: CASSPSPLLAGEIYNEQFF. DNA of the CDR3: TGTGCCAGCAGTCCCAGCCCGTTACTAGCGGGGGAGATTTACAATGAGCAGTTCTTC.

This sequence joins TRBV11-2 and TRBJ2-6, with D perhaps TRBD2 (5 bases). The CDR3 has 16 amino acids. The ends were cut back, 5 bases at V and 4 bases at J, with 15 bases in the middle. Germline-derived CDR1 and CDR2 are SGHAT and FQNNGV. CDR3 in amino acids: CASSQIRGPGANVLTF. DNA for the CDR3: TGTGCCAGCAGCCAAATCCGGGGTCCCGGGGCCAACGTCCTGACTTTC.

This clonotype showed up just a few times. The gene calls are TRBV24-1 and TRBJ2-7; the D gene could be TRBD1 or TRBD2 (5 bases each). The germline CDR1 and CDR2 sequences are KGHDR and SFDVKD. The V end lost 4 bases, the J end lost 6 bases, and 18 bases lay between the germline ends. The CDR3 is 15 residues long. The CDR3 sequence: CATSDPQGRAAEQYF. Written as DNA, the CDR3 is TGTGCCACCAGTGACCCCCAGGGCAGAGCGGCCGAGCAGTACTTC.

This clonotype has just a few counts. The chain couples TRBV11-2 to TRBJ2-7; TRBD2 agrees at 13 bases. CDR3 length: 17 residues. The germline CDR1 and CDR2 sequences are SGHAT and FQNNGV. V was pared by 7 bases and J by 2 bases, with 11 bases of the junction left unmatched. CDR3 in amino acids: CASIPGLAGSFPYEQYF. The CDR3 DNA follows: TGTGCCAGCATCCCGGGACTAGCGGGATCATTCCCCTACGAGCAGTACTTC.